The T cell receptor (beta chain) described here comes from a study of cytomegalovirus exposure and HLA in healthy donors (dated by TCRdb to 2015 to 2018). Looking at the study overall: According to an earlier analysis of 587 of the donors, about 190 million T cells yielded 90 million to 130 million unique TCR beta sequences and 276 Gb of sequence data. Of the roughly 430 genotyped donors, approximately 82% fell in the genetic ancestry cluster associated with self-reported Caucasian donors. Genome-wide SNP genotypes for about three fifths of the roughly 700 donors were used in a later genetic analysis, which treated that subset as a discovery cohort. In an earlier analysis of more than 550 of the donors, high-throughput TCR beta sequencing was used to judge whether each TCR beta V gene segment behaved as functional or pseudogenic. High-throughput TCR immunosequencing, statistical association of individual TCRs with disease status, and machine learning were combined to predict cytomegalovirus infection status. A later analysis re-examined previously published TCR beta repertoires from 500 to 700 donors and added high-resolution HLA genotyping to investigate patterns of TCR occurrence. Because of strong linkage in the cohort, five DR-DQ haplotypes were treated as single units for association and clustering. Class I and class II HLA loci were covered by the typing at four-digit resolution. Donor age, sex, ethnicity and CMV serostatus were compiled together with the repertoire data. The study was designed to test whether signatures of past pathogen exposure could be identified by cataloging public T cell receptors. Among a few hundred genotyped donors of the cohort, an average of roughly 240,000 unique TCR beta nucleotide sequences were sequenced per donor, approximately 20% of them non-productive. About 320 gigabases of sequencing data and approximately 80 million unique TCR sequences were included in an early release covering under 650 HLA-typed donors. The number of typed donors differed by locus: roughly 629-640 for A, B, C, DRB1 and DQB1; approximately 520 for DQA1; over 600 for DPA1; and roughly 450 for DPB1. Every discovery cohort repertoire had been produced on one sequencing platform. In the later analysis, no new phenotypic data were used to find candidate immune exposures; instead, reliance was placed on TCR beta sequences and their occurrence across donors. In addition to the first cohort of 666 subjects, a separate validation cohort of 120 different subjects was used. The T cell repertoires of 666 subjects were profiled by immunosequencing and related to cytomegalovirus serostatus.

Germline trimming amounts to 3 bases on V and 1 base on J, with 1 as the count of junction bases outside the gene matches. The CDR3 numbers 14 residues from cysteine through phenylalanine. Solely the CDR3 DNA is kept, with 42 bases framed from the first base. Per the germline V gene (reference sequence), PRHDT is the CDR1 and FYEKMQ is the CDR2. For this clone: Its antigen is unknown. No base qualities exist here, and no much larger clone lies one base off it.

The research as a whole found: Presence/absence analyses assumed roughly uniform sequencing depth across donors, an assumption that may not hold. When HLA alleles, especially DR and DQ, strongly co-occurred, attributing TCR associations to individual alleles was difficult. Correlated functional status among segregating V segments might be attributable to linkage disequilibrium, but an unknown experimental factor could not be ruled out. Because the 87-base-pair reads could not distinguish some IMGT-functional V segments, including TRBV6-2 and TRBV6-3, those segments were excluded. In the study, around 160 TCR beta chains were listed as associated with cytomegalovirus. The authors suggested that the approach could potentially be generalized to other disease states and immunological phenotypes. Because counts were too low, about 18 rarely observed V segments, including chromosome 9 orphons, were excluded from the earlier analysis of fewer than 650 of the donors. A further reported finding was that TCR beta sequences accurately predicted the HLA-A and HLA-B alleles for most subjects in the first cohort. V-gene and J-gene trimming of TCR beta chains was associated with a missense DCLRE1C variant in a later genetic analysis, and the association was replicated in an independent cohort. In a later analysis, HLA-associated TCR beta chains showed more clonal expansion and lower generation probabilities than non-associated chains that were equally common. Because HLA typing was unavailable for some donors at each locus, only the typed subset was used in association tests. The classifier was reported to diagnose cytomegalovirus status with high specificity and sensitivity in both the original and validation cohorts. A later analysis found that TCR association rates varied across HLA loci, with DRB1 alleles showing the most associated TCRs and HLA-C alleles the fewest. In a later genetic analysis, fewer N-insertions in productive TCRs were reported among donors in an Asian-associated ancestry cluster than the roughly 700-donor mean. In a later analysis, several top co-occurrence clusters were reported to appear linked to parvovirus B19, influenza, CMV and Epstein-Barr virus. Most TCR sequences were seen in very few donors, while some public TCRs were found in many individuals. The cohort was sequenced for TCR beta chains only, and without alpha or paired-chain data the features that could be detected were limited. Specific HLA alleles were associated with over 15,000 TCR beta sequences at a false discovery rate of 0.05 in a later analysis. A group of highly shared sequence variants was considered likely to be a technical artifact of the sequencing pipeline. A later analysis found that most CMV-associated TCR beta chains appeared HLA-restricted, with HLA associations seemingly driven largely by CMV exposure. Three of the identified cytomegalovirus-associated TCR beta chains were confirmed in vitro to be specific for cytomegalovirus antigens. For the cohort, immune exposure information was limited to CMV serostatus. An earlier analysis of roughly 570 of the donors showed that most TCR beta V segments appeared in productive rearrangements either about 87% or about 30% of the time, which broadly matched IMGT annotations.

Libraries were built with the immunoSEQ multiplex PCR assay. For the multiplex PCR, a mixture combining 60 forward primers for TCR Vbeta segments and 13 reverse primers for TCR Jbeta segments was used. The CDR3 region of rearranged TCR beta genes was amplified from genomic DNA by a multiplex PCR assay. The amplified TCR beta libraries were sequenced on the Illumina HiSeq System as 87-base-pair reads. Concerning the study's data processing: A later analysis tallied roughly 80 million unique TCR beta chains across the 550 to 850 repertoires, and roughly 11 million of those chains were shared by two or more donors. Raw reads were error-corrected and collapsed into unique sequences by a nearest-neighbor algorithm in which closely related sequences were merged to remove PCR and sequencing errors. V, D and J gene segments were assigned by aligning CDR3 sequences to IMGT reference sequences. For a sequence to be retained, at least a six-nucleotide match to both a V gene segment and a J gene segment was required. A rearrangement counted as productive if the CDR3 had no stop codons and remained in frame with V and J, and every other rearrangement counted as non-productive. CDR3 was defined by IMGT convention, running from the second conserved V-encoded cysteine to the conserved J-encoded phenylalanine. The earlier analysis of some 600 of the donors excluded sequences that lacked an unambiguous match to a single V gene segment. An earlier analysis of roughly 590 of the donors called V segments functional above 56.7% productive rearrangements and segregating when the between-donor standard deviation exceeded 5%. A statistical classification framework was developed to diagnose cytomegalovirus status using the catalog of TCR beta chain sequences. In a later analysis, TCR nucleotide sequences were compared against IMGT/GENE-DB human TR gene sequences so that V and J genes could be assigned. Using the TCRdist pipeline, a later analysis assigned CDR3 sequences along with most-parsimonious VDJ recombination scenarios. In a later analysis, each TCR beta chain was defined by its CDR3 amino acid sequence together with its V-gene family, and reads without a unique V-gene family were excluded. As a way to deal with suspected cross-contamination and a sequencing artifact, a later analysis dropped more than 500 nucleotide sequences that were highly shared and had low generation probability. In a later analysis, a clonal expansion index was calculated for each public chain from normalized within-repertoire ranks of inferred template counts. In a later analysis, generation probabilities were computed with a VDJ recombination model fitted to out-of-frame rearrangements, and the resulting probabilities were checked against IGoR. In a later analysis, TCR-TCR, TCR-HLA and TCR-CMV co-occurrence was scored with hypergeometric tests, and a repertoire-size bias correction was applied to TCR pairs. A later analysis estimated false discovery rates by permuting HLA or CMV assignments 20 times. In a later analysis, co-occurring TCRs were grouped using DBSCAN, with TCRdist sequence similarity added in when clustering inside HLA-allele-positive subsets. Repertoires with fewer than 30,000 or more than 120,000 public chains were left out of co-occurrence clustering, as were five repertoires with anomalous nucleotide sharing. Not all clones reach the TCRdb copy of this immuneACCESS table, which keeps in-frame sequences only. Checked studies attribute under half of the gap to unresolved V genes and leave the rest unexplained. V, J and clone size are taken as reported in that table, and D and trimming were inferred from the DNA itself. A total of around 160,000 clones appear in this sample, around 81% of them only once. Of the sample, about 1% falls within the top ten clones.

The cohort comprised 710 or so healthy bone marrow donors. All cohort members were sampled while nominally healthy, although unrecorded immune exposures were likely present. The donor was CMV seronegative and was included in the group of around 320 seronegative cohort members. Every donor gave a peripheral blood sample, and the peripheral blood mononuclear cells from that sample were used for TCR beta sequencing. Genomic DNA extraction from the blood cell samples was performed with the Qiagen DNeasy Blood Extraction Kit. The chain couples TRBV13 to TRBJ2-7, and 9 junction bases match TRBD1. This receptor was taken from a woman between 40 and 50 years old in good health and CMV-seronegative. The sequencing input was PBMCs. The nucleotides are TGTGCCAGCAGCTTCGACAGGGGGTCCTACGAGCAGTACTTC. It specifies CASSFDRGSYEQYF.